This T cell receptor beta chain was found in a study of blood T cell repertoires in COVID-19. As for the study in general: The analysed material was cDNA or gDNA that came from T cells, B-cell-depleted T cells, or PBMCs.

CDR1 is KGHDR, CDR2 SFDVKD, per germline. V was cut by 9 bases and J by 0 bases, with 19 bases left in between. The CDR3 loop spans 16 amino acids. As originally analysed: The assay estimated nucleated cells by amplifying reference gene primers. Sequencing used immunoSEQ multiplex PCR; TCRdb keeps in-frame clones, though not all of them. The V and J calls and clone size are taken from that table; D and trimming were inferred from the DNA. The data contain some 99,000 clones, around 82% of them seen just once; the ten biggest clones take up approximately 7%. Sequenced sample: peripheral blood. The source is a woman between 50 and 59 years old with acute or convalescent COVID-19. The rearrangement joins TRBV24-1 to TRBJ1-2; D is ambiguous. CDR3 sequence (DNA): TGTGCCACCGCCCCGGGGTCTTCCCAAGCTAACTATGGCTACACCTTC. Translation gives CATAPGSSQANYGYTF.